This TCR beta chain is from a study of post-analysis software for immune sequencing data. Overall study: Secondary progressive, relapsing-remitting and progressive-relapsing multiple sclerosis were among the included disease courses. The study's findings and limits: Patients showed TRBV5-6, TRBV5-1 and TRBV20-1 among roughly 5 TRBV segments more frequent than in controls.

CDR1 SQVTM and CDR2 ANQGSEA come from the germline V gene. Unmatched junction bases numbered 6, after V lost 0 bases and J lost 5 bases. This CDR3 has 14 amino acids. On this clonotype: The antigen is not known.

Presence of unique molecular identifiers characterized the TCR beta cDNA libraries. Each batch of about 0.95 to 10 million T cells produced around 460,000 cDNA molecules. A single record per CDR3 protein comes from TCRdb applying MiXCR to the PCR reads. The repertoire holds about 770,000 distinct CDR3 sequences, with around 46% as singletons. The sequence came from a girl aged 10 to 17 with multiple sclerosis. Material for sequencing was blood. The rearrangement uses TRBV29-1 and TRBJ2-5; 7 positions match TRBD1. The CDR3 region is CSVEDPRQGETQYF. The DNA of the CDR3 is TGCAGCGTTGAAGATCCCAGACAGGGCGAGACCCAGTACTTC.